This TCR beta chain was identified during a study of CD8+CD57+ T cells in acquired aplastic anemia. Study-level background: Sorted cells (CD4+ and CD8+) yielded DNA amounts that averaged roughly 3.2 ug. Where healthy donors were concerned, CD4+ cells averaged about 11 million reads.

This clonotype was recorded at least ten times. Antigen specificity is unknown. Study-level points and caveats: With respect to CD8+ Simpson's diversity, patients and controls did not differ significantly. Patients and controls were found to share twenty-nine CD8+ CDR3 sequences.

The germline CDR1 and CDR2 sequences are KGHDR and SFDVKD. This CDR3 is built from 17 residues. V gave up 0 bases and J gave up 3 bases; unmatched junction bases: 5. Template material for TCR beta VDJ and CDR3 profiling consisted of genomic DNA. One entry per CDR3 protein, called by TCRdb with MiXCR from the reads. The table includes some 180,000 distinct CDR3 sequences, 46% detected once. This sequence was found in a human donor in good health. The chain combines TRBV24-1 with TRBJ2-3; 10 nucleotides align to TRBD2. Sequenced: sorted CD4+, CD8+, or CD8+CD57+ T cells (not recorded which) from PBMCs. The CDR3 loop is CATSDLSSGRSTDTQYF. DNA of the CDR3: TGTGCCACCAGTGATTTGTCTAGCGGGAGATCGACAGATACGCAGTATTTT.